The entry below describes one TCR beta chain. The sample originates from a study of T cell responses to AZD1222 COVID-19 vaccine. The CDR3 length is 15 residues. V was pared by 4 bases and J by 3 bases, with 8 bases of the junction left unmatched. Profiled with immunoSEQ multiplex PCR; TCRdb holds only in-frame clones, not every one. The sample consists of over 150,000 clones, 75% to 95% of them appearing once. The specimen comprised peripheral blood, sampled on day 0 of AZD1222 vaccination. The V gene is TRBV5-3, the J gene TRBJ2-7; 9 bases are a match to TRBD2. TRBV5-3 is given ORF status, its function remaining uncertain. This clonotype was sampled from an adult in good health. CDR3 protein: CARSPGLAQHYEQYF. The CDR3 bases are TGTGCCAGAAGCCCGGGACTAGCCCAACACTACGAGCAGTACTTC.